Below, 13 T cell receptor beta chains from the same sample are listed, as sequenced in a study of technical replicates of blood from several donors. The assay was immunoSEQ multiplex PCR, and TCRdb's table has in-frame clones only and misses some. The sample lists around 89,000 clones, roughly 94% occurring once. The sample was T cells isolated from PBMCs. These receptors all come from a human donor in good health.

This sequence joins TRBV6-4 and TRBJ1-2; D call uncertain. The germline gives CDR1 MRHNA, CDR2 SNTAGT. V dropped 7 bases and J dropped 4 bases, with 10 bases sitting between them. This CDR3 has 12 amino acids. For the CDR3, the DNA is TGTGCCAGCAAAGGAGGAGGCTATGGCTACACCTTC. Amino acids: CASKGGGYGYTF.

The V gene is TRBV11-2, the J gene TRBJ2-7; 14 bases fit TRBD2. Germline loops: CDR1 SGHAT, CDR2 FQNNGV. With V trimmed by 6 bases and J by 6 bases, 4 bases remained unmatched. The CDR3 extends over 14 amino acids. The CDR3 DNA reads as TGTGCCAGCAGGGGACTAGCGGGAGATCGCGAGCAGTACTTC. Translated, it gives CASRGLAGDREQYF.

The genes are TRBV10-1 and TRBJ2-7, with 13 bases identical to TRBD2. The CDR3 length is 18 residues. Germline V lookup: CDR1 WNHNN, CDR2 SYGVQD (reference sequence). With 4 bases clipped from V and 2 bases from J, the junction kept 11 bases outside the gene matches. CDR3 residues: CASSGYGTSGVNAYEQYF. The CDR3 region has the DNA TGCGCCAGCAGTGGCTACGGGACTAGCGGGGTGAACGCCTACGAGCAGTACTTC.

This chain joins TRBV2 and TRBJ2-7, with 8 bases identical to TRBD1. The V gene's germline CDR1 is SNHLY and CDR2 FYNNEI. The CDR3 totals 15 residues. The V and J ends lost 6 bases and 3 bases, in that order; junction bases with no gene match: 10. CDR3 sequence: CASREKQGVFYEQYF. In DNA, the CDR3 is TGTGCCAGCAGGGAGAAACAGGGGGTCTTCTACGAGCAGTACTTC.

The chain uses TRBV4-1 and TRBJ2-1; D unclear. Germline CDR1 reads MGHRA; CDR2 reads YSYEKL. CDR3 length equals 15 residues. V was pared by 3 bases and J by 6 bases, with 15 bases between. Here the CDR3 DNA reads TGCGCCAGCAGCCATCCCTCCTTGGGCAGCAATGAGCAGTTCTTC. Translating it yields CASSHPSLGSNEQFF.

The rearrangement uses TRBV28 and TRBJ2-1, with 7 bases identical to TRBD2. CDR3 size: 15 residues. Germline CDR1 MDHEN, CDR2 SYDVKM. Trimming took 1 base from V and 12 from J; bases not matched to a gene: 12. CDR3 coding DNA: TGTGCCAGCAGTTTATCCCCTAGCGGCACTATCTGGCAGTTCTTC. It codes for CASSLSPSGTIWQFF.

V and J are TRBV4-1 and TRBJ2-5, with D maybe TRBD1 (6 bases). Looked up from germline, CDR1 is MGHRA and CDR2 is YSYEKL. This CDR3 has 15 amino acids. The germline V and J ends were trimmed by 3 bases and 1 base, with 12 bases remaining between them. CDR3 sequence reads: CASSHITGPQETQYF. The DNA for the CDR3 is TGCGCCAGCAGCCACATTACAGGGCCCCAAGAGACCCAGTACTTC.

On this clone: One end of the junction fails to match germline, which may point to a read error. Here the CDR3 DNA reads TGCGCCAGCAATGAGTGGGGGGGCACAGGGGGCTCTATTGGCTACACCTTC. This sequence encodes CASNEWGGTGGSIGYTF. The chain employs TRBV10-1 and TRBJ1-2, with TRBD1 matching 9 bases. CDR1 WNHNN and CDR2 SYGVQD come from the germline V gene (reference sequence). The CDR3 totals 17 residues.

The V call is TRBV6-5, the J call TRBJ2-1; D might be TRBD2 (5 bases). This CDR3 comprises 14 residues. The germline V gene encodes CDR1 MNHEY and CDR2 SVGAGI. The V end lost 7 bases, the J end lost 6 bases, and 16 bases lay between the germline ends. CDR3 sequence: CASTNTRISNEQFF. The CDR3 coding sequence is TGTGCCAGCACCAATACTAGGATTTCCAATGAGCAGTTCTTC.

The rearrangement joins TRBV18 to TRBJ2-7; 7 positions agree with TRBD1. Germline-derived CDR1 and CDR2 are KGHSH and LQKENI. V gave up 3 bases and J gave up 6 bases; unmatched junction bases: 8. The CDR3 sequence is 14 residues long. The CDR3 loop reads CASSPGTVRGEQYF. The CDR3 bases are TGTGCCAGCTCACCGGGGACAGTTAGGGGCGAGCAGTACTTC.

The sample holds a few counts of this clone. In the same sample, other DNA sequences code for this CDR3. The V gene is TRBV5-1, the J gene TRBJ2-7, with D hard to call. CDR1 and CDR2 (germline): SGHRS, YFSETQ. V dropped 1 base and J dropped 0 bases, with 11 bases sitting between them. The CDR3 runs 15 residues. For the CDR3, the DNA is TGCGCCAGCAGCTTGAGCTCGGGTAGCTCCTACGAGCAGTACTTC. Translated: CASSLSSGSSYEQYF.

The chain carries TRBV7-9 and TRBJ1-1, with D tentatively TRBD1 (6 bases). The CDR3 contains 14 residues. The germline V and J ends were trimmed by 3 bases and 3 bases, with 11 bases remaining between them. CDR1 is SEHNR, CDR2 FQNEAQ, per germline (reference sequence). The CDR3 DNA reads as TGTGCCAGCAGCTTCGGGGGGCTGGACACTGAAGCTTTCTTT. Amino acid sequence: CASSFGGLDTEAFF.

V usage is TRBV5-1 and J usage is TRBJ2-3, with D hard to call. Germline V CDR1 and CDR2: SGHRS, YFSETQ. The CDR3 contains 11 residues. V was clipped by 0 bases and J by 7 bases, with 3 bases between them. The CDR3 protein is CASSLVYTQYF. Written as DNA, the CDR3 is TGCGCCAGCAGCTTGGTATATACGCAGTATTTT.